One T cell receptor (beta chain) is described in this entry. Antigen unknown. The data were taken from a study of post-analysis software for immune sequencing data. In the study overall: Secondary progressive, relapsing-remitting and progressive-relapsing multiple sclerosis were among the included disease courses.

Unique-molecular-identifier-tagged TCR beta cDNA libraries were used. Around 500,000 cDNA molecules were recovered from an input of 1 to 10 million T cells. TCRdb redid the calling of the PCR reads with MiXCR, one entry per CDR3 protein. The table lists more than 450,000 distinct CDR3 sequences, roughly two fifths of them singletons. Trimming took 1 base from V and 3 from J; bases not matched to a gene: 2. Germline V gives CDR1 SGHVS, CDR2 FQNEAQ. The CDR3 contains 15 residues. Study-level results: Samples from a shared batch, those prepared together, strongly co-clustered by F measure. Among 5 or 6 TRBV segments more frequent in patients than controls were TRBV5-6, TRBV5-1 and TRBV20-1. People with multiple sclerosis had a significantly lower normalized Chao1 diversity than controls did.

The sequencing input was blood. V is TRBV7-8 and J is TRBJ2-5; 10 positions match TRBD2. This sequence was found in a girl between 10 and 17 years old with multiple sclerosis. The CDR3 region has the DNA TGTGCCAGCAGCTTAGAAACTAGCGGGGAAGAGACCCAGTACTTC. This gives the protein CASSLETSGEETQYF.